A single sample gave rise to the 25 T cell receptor beta chains below, sequenced in a study of graft-versus-host responses after intestinal transplantation (dated by TCRdb to 2020 to 2023). Library generation was performed with the immunoSEQ multiplex PCR assay. As stored in TCRdb, this immuneACCESS dataset retains in-frame rearrangements with V and J assigned. A fraction of the clones does not appear; measured against another copy, unresolved V genes explain less than half of the discrepancy, and the remainder lacks a known reason. In this sample the table shows 35,000 to 45,000 clones, more than 80% of which occur a single time. The ten most abundant clones make up 3.6% of the sample. Here the sequenced sample was PBMCs, taken less than 750 days after intestinal transplantation. The receptors derive from a human patient who received an intestinal transplant, so some T cells may come from the graft donor.

CDR3 region: CASSEAYRSYNEQFF. CDR3 nucleotides: TGTGCCAGCAGTGAAGCGTACAGATCGTACAATGAGCAGTTCTTC. J is TRBJ2-1 and V is TRBV6-1; no clear D. Trimming stripped 0 bases from V and 4 bases from J, with 10 bases between. Looked up from germline, CDR1 is MNHNS and CDR2 is SASEGT. This CDR3 contains 15 residues.

This rearrangement joins TRBV11-1 to TRBJ2-3; D unclear. This CDR3 has 13 residues. V was clipped by 1 base and J by 6 bases, with 8 bases between them. The V gene's germline CDR1 is SGHAT and CDR2 FQDESV (reference sequence). The CDR3 spells CASSLGVGDTQYF. The CDR3 DNA sequence: TGTGCCAGCAGCTTAGGGGTGGGTGATACGCAGTATTTT.

The rearrangement uses TRBV9 and TRBJ1-1, with a weak D call TRBD1 (5 bases). Trimming removed 0 bases from V and 5 bases from J, with 8 bases in between. The CDR3 has 13 amino acids. Germline assignment: CDR1 SGDLS and CDR2 YYNGEE. DNA of the CDR3: TGTGCCAGCAGCGTAGCGAGGGGTACTGAAGCTTTCTTT. Protein sequence: CASSVARGTEAFF.

This chain joins TRBV18 and TRBJ2-1, with D perhaps TRBD1 (5 bases). The V gene's germline CDR1 is KGHSH and CDR2 LQKENI. The CDR3 runs to 14 residues. V was clipped by 0 bases and J by 6 bases, with 9 bases between them. The chain's CDR3 is CASSPPVGVNEQFF. CDR3 in DNA: TGTGCCAGCTCACCACCCGTAGGGGTCAATGAGCAGTTCTTC.

This chain links TRBV7-3 with TRBJ1-1; TRBD1 might be the D (6 bases). This CDR3 comprises 13 residues. Trimming removed 4 bases at V and 3 bases at J, with 9 bases between. Per germline, CDR1 SGHTA and CDR2 FQGTGA. As DNA, the CDR3 is TGTGCCAGCAGCTCGGGACATGACACTGAAGCTTTCTTT. Translating it yields CASSSGHDTEAFF.

The chain employs TRBV7-3 and TRBJ2-7; 8 bases map to TRBD1. Germline trimming cut 5 bases from V and 6 bases from J; bases unmatched to any gene: 6. Germline CDR1 and CDR2: SGHTA and FQGTGA. This CDR3 has 13 residues. CDR3 DNA: TGTGCCAGCAGCACGGACAGGGTGGGCGAGCAGTACTTC. It yields the protein CASSTDRVGEQYF.

This clone was seen once. The rearrangement uses TRBV4-1 and TRBJ2-3; 10 nucleotides line up with TRBD1. The J segment lost 2 bases and the V segment lost 4 bases, leaving 12 bases of the junction unmatched. Looked up from germline, CDR1 is MGHRA and CDR2 is YSYEKL. The CDR3 is made up of 18 amino acids. The CDR3 nucleotides are TGCGCCAGCAGCCTGGACCCCGGGACAGGGGCTTCCACAGATACGCAGTATTTT. It codes for CASSLDPGTGASTDTQYF.

The V and J genes are TRBV6-4 and TRBJ2-3; TRBD1 matches 12 bases. Germline V gene sequence: CDR1 MRHNA, CDR2 SNTAGT. J was trimmed by 4 bases and V by 3 bases; bases with no gene match: 5. The CDR3 totals 16 residues. CDR3 nucleotides: TGTGCCAGCAGTGATGCCGGGACAGGGGGCCCAGATACGCAGTATTTT. This codes for CASSDAGTGGPDTQYF.

The chain carries TRBV14 and TRBJ2-1, with D hard to call. The CDR3 sequence is 12 residues long. V lost 3 bases and J 5 bases, leaving 5 bases between the germline ends. CDR1 SGHDN and CDR2 FVKESK come from the germline V gene. CDR3 coding DNA: TGTGCCAGCAGCCATTACGACAATGAGCAGTTCTTC. This codes for CASSHYDNEQFF.

This CDR3 reads CASSLDLAGGSGELFF. The CDR3 DNA reads as TGTGCCAGCAGCTTAGATCTAGCGGGAGGCTCCGGGGAGCTGTTTTTT. This rearrangement joins TRBV7-7 to TRBJ2-2, with TRBD2 matching over 11 bases. With V trimmed by 1 base and J by 6 bases, 4 bases remained unmatched. Germline CDR1 and CDR2: SSHAT and FNYEAQ (reference sequence). CDR3 length: 16 amino acids.

The chain is built from TRBV9 and TRBJ2-7, with TRBD2 matching 7 bases. The CDR3 has 14 amino acids. Trimming took 7 bases from V and 1 from J; bases not matched to a gene: 8. Looked up from germline, CDR1 is SGDLS and CDR2 is YYNGEE. Here the CDR3 reads CASGGTGGSYEQYF. DNA for the CDR3: TGTGCCAGCGGGGGGACCGGGGGGTCCTACGAGCAGTACTTC.

The chain couples TRBV9 to TRBJ2-5, with D uncertain. The CDR3 runs to 14 residues. V was clipped by 0 bases and J by 5 bases, with 11 bases between them. Germline assignment: CDR1 SGDLS and CDR2 YYNGEE. CDR3 residues: CASSVDVGWETQYF. The CDR3 DNA sequence: TGTGCCAGCAGCGTAGATGTAGGCTGGGAGACCCAGTACTTC.

The sample holds one count of this clone. The chain uses TRBV27 and TRBJ2-5; D might be TRBD1 (6 bases). Germline values: CDR1 MNHEY, CDR2 SMNVEV (reference sequence). This CDR3 has 16 amino acids. V gave up 7 bases and J gave up 1 base, with 19 bases separating them. The CDR3 region has the DNA TGTGCCAGCAAATCCTCCTCGGGGACAATCCAAGAGACCCAGTACTTC. Translation: CASKSSSGTIQETQYF.

This sequence joins TRBV6-5 and TRBJ1-1; tentatively, D is TRBD1 (5 bases). The germline V gene has CDR1 MNHEY and CDR2 SVGAGI. The ends were cut back, 7 bases at V and 7 bases at J, with 22 bases in the middle. CDR3 length: 15 residues. CDR3 nucleotide sequence: TGTGCCAGCAAAATCAGCGAATCGGGGGATAATGAAGCTTTCTTT. It specifies CASKISESGDNEAFF.

The chain has TRBV19 and TRBJ2-5; D gene unclear. This CDR3 is built from 14 residues. The V and J ends lost 0 bases and 1 base respectively, with 6 bases between them. Germline values: CDR1 LNHDA, CDR2 SQIVND (reference sequence). CDR3 nucleotides: TGTGCCAGTAGTATAGAAGGAGCCCAAGAGACCCAGTACTTC. The encoded protein is CASSIEGAQETQYF.

This clone was counted a single time. The V gene is TRBV19, the J gene TRBJ1-2; 8 bases align to TRBD1. The V segment lost 7 bases and the J segment 4 bases; nucleotides outside the gene matches: 5. The V gene's germline CDR1 is LNHDA and CDR2 SQIVND (reference sequence). The CDR3 consists of 13 residues. CDR3 in DNA: TGTGCCAGTAAGAACAGGGGGGGCTATGGCTACACCTTC. The encoded protein is CASKNRGGYGYTF.

The rearrangement uses TRBV5-4 and TRBJ1-2, with 8 bases identical to TRBD1. Germline-derived CDR1 and CDR2 are SGHNT and YYREEE (reference sequence). Unmatched junction bases numbered 7, after V lost 4 bases and J lost 5 bases. This CDR3 has 14 residues. The CDR3 DNA sequence: TGTGCCAGCAGCAAGCAGACAGGGGAATATGGCTACACCTTC. Translation: CASSKQTGEYGYTF.

The J gene is TRBJ2-5, the V gene TRBV9; D gene unclear. Trimming cost V 4 bases and J 5 bases, with 9 bases left between them. The CDR3 is 12 residues long. CDR1 and CDR2 from the germline V gene are SGDLS and YYNGEE. The CDR3 DNA reads TGTGCCAGCAGCAAGGGTGGGGAGACCCAGTACTTC. This encodes CASSKGGETQYF.

The genes are TRBV27 and TRBJ2-3, with 8 bases that match TRBD1. CDR1 and CDR2 (germline): MNHEY, SMNVEV (reference sequence). J lost 3 bases, V lost 5 bases, and 7 bases had no gene match. This CDR3 region has 15 residues. The CDR3 loop is CASSQQGDATDTQYF. The CDR3 coding sequence is TGTGCCAGCAGTCAACAGGGGGATGCAACAGATACGCAGTATTTT.

The chain carries TRBV6-1 and TRBJ1-4; D is ambiguous. V lost 0 bases to trimming and J lost 5 bases, with 10 bases between them. CDR3 length: 15 residues. Germline loops: CDR1 MNHNS, CDR2 SASEGT. DNA for the CDR3: TGTGCCAGCAGTGAAGCGGGCGCGCTGAATGAAAAACTGTTTTTT. It encodes CASSEAGALNEKLFF.

The chain carries TRBV5-1 and TRBJ2-5; 11 bases agree with TRBD2. This CDR3 is built from 15 residues. Germline V CDR1 and CDR2: SGHRS, YFSETQ. The junction had 5 bases not matched to a gene; V was cut back by 2 bases and J by 5 bases. This chain's CDR3 is CASSFSGRGQETQYF. The CDR3 DNA follows: TGCGCCAGCAGCTTTAGCGGGAGGGGCCAGGAGACCCAGTACTTC.

The V gene is TRBV6-1, the J gene TRBJ2-5; weak D call: TRBD2 (7 bases). The CDR3 contains 14 residues. CDR1 and CDR2 (germline): MNHNS, SASEGT. The V gene lost 5 bases and the J gene lost 5 bases, with 15 bases spanning the gap. The DNA for the CDR3 is TGTGCCAGCAGTCCAGGGGTGGGGGGGGAGACCCAGTACTTC. Protein: CASSPGVGGETQYF.

This chain joins TRBV6-5 and TRBJ1-6; D is uncertain. Germline V gene sequence: CDR1 MNHEY, CDR2 SVGAGI. The CDR3 runs 16 residues. Trimming took 0 bases from V and 7 from J, leaving 13 bases between them. As DNA, the CDR3 is TGTGCCAGCAGTTACTCCCCCGGTCAAAAGAATTCACCCCTCCACTTT. Amino acids: CASSYSPGQKNSPLHF.

V and J are TRBV19 and TRBJ1-1; D is ambiguous. Germline assignment: CDR1 LNHDA and CDR2 SQIVND (reference sequence). Trimming removed 3 bases at V and 1 base at J, with 6 bases between. CDR3 length: 13 amino acids. This chain's CDR3 is CASSIRGNTEAFF. CDR3 coding DNA: TGTGCCAGTAGTATTCGGGGGAACACTGAAGCTTTCTTT.

This sequence joins TRBV28 and TRBJ1-4; TRBD1 matches 9 bases. The CDR3 has 13 amino acids. Germline lookup yields CDR1 MDHEN and CDR2 SYDVKM. V was pared by 10 bases and J by 6 bases, with 6 bases of the junction left unmatched. This CDR3 is CANRRQGDEKLFF. The CDR3 DNA is TGTGCCAACCGACGACAGGGGGATGAAAAACTGTTTTTT.